This passage covers 10 T cell receptor beta chains from one sample sequenced in a study of OX40 agonist ivuxolimab in advanced cancers. Sequencing used immunoSEQ multiplex PCR; TCRdb keeps in-frame clones, though not all of them. The sample includes some 99,000 clones, roughly 83% of them seen just once. The sequencing used CD4+ or CD8+ T cells sorted from blood, collected in a trial of the OX40 agonist ivuxolimab. The receptors stem from an adult with an advanced solid tumor such as melanoma, head and neck, liver or kidney cancer.

The chain employs TRBV18 and TRBJ1-5; 10 bases map to TRBD1. The germline V gene encodes CDR1 KGHSH and CDR2 LQKENI. V lost 1 base, J lost 3 bases, and 6 bases stayed unmatched. The CDR3 covers 17 residues. The CDR3 nucleotides read TGTGCCAGCTCACCACTCCCCGGGACAGGGGACAATCAGCCCCAGCATTTT. Encoded protein: CASSPLPGTGDNQPQHF. The full variable domain, completed using reference TRBV18 and TRBJ1-5, is NAGVMQNPRHLVRRRGQEARLRCSPMKGHSHVYWYRQLPEEGLKFMVYLQKENIIDESGMPKERFSAEFPKEGPSILRIQQVVRGDSAAYFCASSPLPGTGDNQPQHFGDGTRLSIL.

V gene TRBV6-5 combines with J gene TRBJ2-1, with 9 nucleotides matching TRBD1. J gave up 12 bases and V 8 bases, and 17 bases lay outside the gene matches. Germline V gives CDR1 MNHEY, CDR2 SVGAGI. The CDR3 length is 15 residues. The CDR3 coding sequence is TGTGCCAGCGCAACTTTAGGGACAGGGTCGGTTTGGCAGTTCTTC. Encoded protein: CASATLGTGSVWQFF.

The genes are TRBV30 and TRBJ2-2; tentative D call: TRBD1 (6 bases). Trimming removed 0 bases from V and 1 base from J, with 12 bases in between. This CDR3 has 16 residues. Germline lookup yields CDR1 GTSNPN and CDR2 SVGIG (reference sequence). Written as DNA, the CDR3 is TGTGCCTGGAGTGTAGGTCAGGGGAAGAACACCGGGGAGCTGTTTTTT. This encodes CAWSVGQGKNTGELFF. Variable domain in full (rest from reference TRBV30 and TRBJ2-2): SQTIHQWPATLVQPVGSPLSLECTVEGTSNPNLYWYRQAAGRGLQLLFYSVGIGQISSEVPQNLSASRPQDRQFILSSKKLLLSDSGFYLCAWSVGQGKNTGELFFGEGSRLTVL.

The chain couples TRBV4-3 to TRBJ2-1; D is unresolved. V was cut by 2 bases and J by 10 bases, with 18 bases left in between. CDR1 is LGHNA and CDR2 is YSLEER in the germline V gene. This CDR3 has 15 amino acids. For the CDR3, the DNA is TGCGCCAGCAGCCAAATATCGGATCAAGAGAGGGAGCAGTTCTTC. This gives the protein CASSQISDQEREQFF.

This rearrangement joins TRBV19 to TRBJ2-7; possibly TRBD1 for D (5 bases). The CDR3 runs to 14 residues. The germline CDR1 and CDR2 sequences are LNHDA and SQIVND (reference sequence). Trimming cost V 5 bases and J 2 bases, with 13 bases left between them. The CDR3 here is CASSPPGLTYEQYF. The CDR3 DNA sequence: TGTGCCAGTAGTCCCCCAGGGCTGACCTACGAGCAGTACTTC.

The chain has TRBV19 and TRBJ1-2; D is perhaps TRBD1 (6 bases). The CDR3 is 13 residues long. The V end was cut by 10 bases, the J end by 0 bases, with 12 bases between. CDR1 and CDR2 (germline): LNHDA, SQIVND (reference sequence). Here the CDR3 DNA reads TGTGCCACTAAGACAGGATCTAACTATGGCTACACCTTC. Its translation: CATKTGSNYGYTF.

V and J are TRBV9 and TRBJ1-1, with D possibly being TRBD1 (6 bases). From germline, CDR1 is SGDLS and CDR2 YYNGEE. V was clipped by 4 bases and J by 0 bases, with 19 bases between them. This CDR3 region has 17 residues. The CDR3 sequence: CASSPRGGLTMNTEAFF. CDR3 DNA sequence: TGTGCCAGCAGCCCCCGTGGGGGGCTTACCATGAACACTGAAGCTTTCTTT. Supplemented by reference TRBV9 and TRBJ1-1, the full variable domain reads DSGVTQTPKHLITATGQRVTLRCSPRSGDLSVYWYQQSLDQGLQFLIQYYNGEERAKGNILERFSAQQFPDLHSELNLSSLELGDSALYFCASSPRGGLTMNTEAFFGQGTRLTVV.

This clone was seen only once. The rearrangement joins TRBV13 to TRBJ1-2; D remains ambiguous. Trimming shortened V by 5 bases and J by 4 bases, and 17 bases separated the two germline ends. The CDR3 length is 15 residues. Germline V gives CDR1 PRHDT, CDR2 FYEKMQ (reference sequence). CDR3 in DNA: TGTGCCAGCAGCCCCGTCGCCAGCCCTCTCTATGGCTACACCTTC. It codes for CASSPVASPLYGYTF.

This clone has a handful of counts. V usage is TRBV2 and J usage is TRBJ2-3; D tentatively reads TRBD1 or TRBD2 (5 bases each). This CDR3 region has 13 residues. With 6 bases removed from V and 2 bases from J, the gap between germline ends came to 9 bases. Germline V gives CDR1 SNHLY, CDR2 FYNNEI. The CDR3 is CASRGDPTDTQYF. For the CDR3, the DNA is TGTGCCAGCAGGGGGGATCCCACAGATACGCAGTATTTT.

This clone has only one observation. The rearrangement joins TRBV20-1 to TRBJ2-5, with D possibly TRBD2 on 5 matching bases. The CDR3 contains 11 residues. CDR1 DFQATT and CDR2 SNEGSKA come from the germline V gene (reference sequence). Trimming removed 3 bases from V and 3 bases from J, with 5 bases in between. The CDR3 region is CSASGKETQYF. CDR3 DNA: TGCAGTGCTAGCGGGAAAGAGACCCAGTACTTC.